The 14 T cell receptor beta chains listed next were all sequenced from one sample in a study of shared clonotypes between healthy human individuals. CD45RO-negative CD8 cells positively selected for CCR7 made up the naive population, which excluded terminally differentiated effector memory CD45RA+ cells. The data were produced by immunoSEQ multiplex PCR, yet TCRdb's version contains in-frame clones alone and is incomplete. Of some 1,900,000 clones listed, about 94% are singletons. The material sequenced was naive CD8+ T cells sorted from blood. These receptors all stem from a young man in good health.

The chain couples TRBV6-5 to TRBJ1-5, with a weak D call TRBD1 (5 bases). Germline V CDR1 and CDR2: MNHEY, SVGAGI. The CDR3 is 15 amino acids. Trimming cost V 6 bases and J 1 base, with 13 bases left between them. The CDR3 loop is CASRLTVESNQPQHF. The DNA for the CDR3 is TGTGCCAGCAGGCTGACAGTGGAGAGCAATCAGCCCCAGCATTTT.

Here the CDR3 reads CASSQGLGTDTQYF. The DNA of the CDR3 is TGCGCCAGCAGCCAGGGACTAGGCACAGATACGCAGTATTTT. The chain joins TRBV4-3 to TRBJ2-3; 8 bases match TRBD2. Germline V gene data show CDR1 as LGHNA and CDR2 as YSLEER. The CDR3 runs 14 residues. Trimming took 3 bases from V and 1 from J; bases not matched to a gene: 0.

V and J are TRBV28 and TRBJ1-1; D remains ambiguous. CDR3 size: 14 residues. Between the trimmed V and J ends, which lost 3 bases and 0 bases, there was a span of 8 bases. Looked up from germline, CDR1 is MDHEN and CDR2 is SYDVKM. CDR3 sequence (DNA): TGTGCCAGCAGTTTGGGGAATCTGAACACTGAAGCTTTCTTT. As protein: CASSLGNLNTEAFF.

The genes are TRBV7-2 and TRBJ2-2, with D perhaps TRBD1 or TRBD2 (6 bases each). Germline CDR1 SGHTA, CDR2 FQGNSA. Deletions cut 3 bases from V and 4 bases from J, with 15 bases between. This CDR3 spans 16 amino acids. The CDR3 DNA follows: TGTGCCAGCAGCTTGCGAGGGGGGATGGTCACCGGGGAGCTGTTTTTT. Protein: CASSLRGGMVTGELFF.

The rearrangement uses TRBV27 and TRBJ1-5; D ambiguous. Per germline, CDR1 MNHEY and CDR2 SMNVEV (reference sequence). The CDR3 loop spans 14 amino acids. Trimming removed 6 bases at V and 6 bases at J, with 15 bases between. The CDR3 region has the DNA TGTGCCAGCAGAGACGGCCATATGAGTCAGCCCCAGCATTTT. Its translation: CASRDGHMSQPQHF.

This chain links TRBV6-6 with TRBJ1-1; D call uncertain. This CDR3 region has 14 residues. The V gene's germline CDR1 is MNHNY and CDR2 SVGAGI (reference sequence). V gave up 0 bases and J gave up 3 bases, with 8 bases separating them. CDR3 loop: CASSYSAGYTEAFF. CDR3 in DNA: TGTGCCAGCAGTTACTCGGCCGGCTACACTGAAGCTTTCTTT.

The V and J genes are TRBV30 and TRBJ1-6; D is unresolved. CDR3 length: 12 residues. V was trimmed by 0 bases and J by 15 bases, leaving 12 bases between them. CDR1 and CDR2 (germline): GTSNPN, SVGIG (reference sequence). The CDR3 is CAWSVLQELLHF. The CDR3 nucleotides are TGTGCCTGGAGTGTACTCCAGGAACTCCTCCACTTT. The whole variable domain, remainder taken from reference TRBV30 and TRBJ1-6, is SQTIHQWPATLVQPVGSPLSLECTVEGTSNPNLYWYRQAAGRGLQLLFYSVGIGQISSEVPQNLSASRPQDRQFILSSKKLLLSDSGFYLCAWSVLQELLHFGNGTRLTVT.

The CDR3 protein is CASSLLLAHNEQFF. The CDR3 DNA is TGTGCCAGCAGCTTGCTACTAGCCCACAATGAGCAGTTCTTC. This chain joins TRBV5-6 and TRBJ2-1; the D gene is possibly TRBD2 (6 bases). The V end was cut by 1 base, the J end by 5 bases, with 10 bases between. The CDR3 spans 14 residues. CDR1 and CDR2 (germline): SGHDT, YYEEEE. The complete variable domain, with remaining parts taken from reference TRBV5-6 and TRBJ2-1, reads DAGVTQSPTHLIKTRGQQVTLRCSPKSGHDTVSWYQQALGQGPQFIFQYYEEEERQRGNFPDRFSGHQFPNYSSELNVNALLLGDSALYLCASSLLLAHNEQFFGPGTRLTVL.

Note on this clone: Given a much more abundant clone one base away, this may be a read error. The sample holds other DNA sequences that translate to the same CDR3. The chain has TRBV5-6 and TRBJ2-7; D remains ambiguous. This CDR3 region has 12 residues. Trimming removed 2 bases at V and 1 base at J, with 4 bases between. CDR1 is SGHDT and CDR2 is YYEEEE in the germline V gene. CDR3 protein: CASSFGSYEQYF. CDR3 bases: TGTGCCAGCAGCTTCGGGTCCTACGAGCAGTACTTC.

The CDR3 DNA sequence: TGTGCCAGCAGCCTCGGGACAGGGTACTATGGCTACACCTTC. Amino acid sequence: CASSLGTGYYGYTF. The gene calls are TRBV27 and TRBJ1-2; 9 bases match TRBD1. V lost 6 bases and J lost 3; bases outside the gene matches: 5. CDR3 length: 14 amino acids. Germline CDR1 MNHEY, CDR2 SMNVEV (reference sequence).

This rearrangement joins TRBV7-9 to TRBJ1-1, with TRBD1 matching over 8 bases. V lost 2 bases, J lost 0 bases, and 14 bases stayed unmatched. Germline V gene data show CDR1 as SEHNR and CDR2 as FQNEAQ (reference sequence). The length of the CDR3 is 19 residues. CDR3 in amino acids: CASSLPVFGQGSMNTEAFF. As DNA, the CDR3 is TGTGCCAGCAGCTTACCCGTCTTCGGACAGGGCAGTATGAACACTGAAGCTTTCTTT.

This chain joins TRBV5-5 and TRBJ2-7; possibly TRBD2 for D (5 bases). The CDR3 contains 15 residues. Trimming left V 2 bases short and J 0 bases short, with 12 bases between. CDR1 is SGHKS and CDR2 is YYEKEE in the germline V gene (reference sequence). As DNA, the CDR3 is TGTGCCAGCAGCTTTGGGAGTCCGTCCTCCTACGAGCAGTACTTC. Its protein product is CASSFGSPSSYEQYF.

The gene calls are TRBV30 and TRBJ2-3, with no clear D. The CDR3 runs 15 residues. CDR1 and CDR2 from the germline V gene are GTSNPN and SVGIG (reference sequence). The V and J ends lost 1 base and 5 bases respectively, with 16 bases between them. The CDR3 nucleotides read TGTGCCTGGAGTGGGCTTCTATGGGCAGTAGATACGCAGTATTTT. It yields the protein CAWSGLLWAVDTQYF.

The sample holds a few counts of this clone. Other DNA sequences of this sample code for an identical CDR3. The J gene is TRBJ2-1, the V gene TRBV5-1; D is possibly TRBD1 or TRBD2 (6 bases each). V was pared by 0 bases and J by 4 bases, with 11 bases between. The CDR3 runs 15 residues. Per germline, CDR1 SGHRS and CDR2 YFSETQ. The CDR3 spells CASSLVGGGYNEQFF. The CDR3 bases are TGCGCCAGCAGCTTGGTCGGGGGCGGTTACAATGAGCAGTTCTTC.